These T cell receptor beta chains were read from a single sample in a study of shared clonotypes between healthy human individuals. Measured with immunoSEQ multiplex PCR; TCRdb has only the in-frame clones, and not every one. The data contain under 700,000 clones, roughly 95% of them singletons. The sample taken for sequencing was naive CD8+ T cells sorted from blood. These receptors originate from a woman aged 25-40 years in good health. CDR3s include the opening cysteine and the closing phenylalanine or tryptophan. The order of the fields is V gene, J gene, clone size, CDR3 protein. A row's size may be missing; if present it is once, few, many or a size class.

>TRBV28|TRBJ2-1|-
CASLYGRSYNEQFF
>TRBV28|TRBJ2-7|-
CASIPGAGGPLYEQYF
>TRBV27|TRBJ2-3|once
CASSFDSYTDTQYF
>TRBV2|TRBJ1-2|-
CASSGEGDYGYTF
>TRBV6-1|TRBJ1-1|-
CASSEPSDRGGTEAFF
>TRBV2|TRBJ2-1|-
CASSESYLKSSNEQFF
>TRBV10-3|TRBJ2-7|-
CAIRDRGDGNEQYF
>TRBV4-2|TRBJ1-3|-
CASRPGISGNTIYF
>TRBV27|TRBJ1-1|-
CASSLSGTEAFF
>TRBV27|TRBJ1-2|once
CASSSRLGQGSAANYGYTF
>TRBV5-6|TRBJ2-7|once
CASSFGTIEPAEQYF
>TRBV5-1|TRBJ2-1|-
CASSLAGTGGYNEQFF
>TRBV5-6|TRBJ2-7|-
CASSGYLGDSSYEQYF
>TRBV28|TRBJ2-7|-
CASSFLREGHEQYF
>TRBV29-1|-|-
CSGQGGQDGGGEQYF
>TRBV19|TRBJ1-3|-
CASSIRQGRDTIYF
>TRBV28|TRBJ1-5|-
CASTKGQPQHF
>TRBV9|TRBJ1-1|-
CASSADLLRTGGTEAFF
>TRBV27|TRBJ2-7|-
CASSLHPGTPNYEQYF
>TRBV28|TRBJ2-7|once
CASSFAPDSYEQYF
>TRBV28|TRBJ2-7|-
CASRGSGLYEQYF
>TRBV4-2|TRBJ1-5|-
CASSQELSSQVIRHGQPQHF
>TRBV14|-|-
CASSHRGGHEQYF
>TRBV29-1|TRBJ2-1|-
CSVAGDHNEQFF
>TRBV4-1|TRBJ2-7|-
CASSQHPGLEKQQYF
>TRBV7-9|TRBJ2-7|-
CASSSTSGFYEQYF
>TRBV28|TRBJ1-5|-
CASSNSSILSPNQPQHF
>TRBV29-1|TRBJ2-7|-
CSAETGLNYEQYF
>TRBV28|TRBJ2-3|-
CASSLSLLGESGTDTQYF
>TRBV9|TRBJ2-7|-
CASSAGTRVSYEQYF
>TRBV2|TRBJ2-7|-
CASSERGQGVYEQYF
>TRBV19|TRBJ1-3|-
CASSMTGRGNTIYF
>TRBV7-6|TRBJ2-7|-
CASSPAGLSSYEQYF
>TRBV10-3|TRBJ2-7|-
CAISESGETYEQYF
>TRBV7-2|TRBJ2-3|-
CASSHGAADTQYF
>TRBV4-1|TRBJ1-2|few
CASSQTGRSYTF
>TRBV7-8|TRBJ2-3|-
CASSLGGFSTDTQYF
>TRBV2|TRBJ1-6|-
CASSYTRTGISSYNSPLHF
>TRBV5-1|TRBJ1-2|-
CASSGRQGRSAYGYTF
>TRBV7-9|TRBJ2-5|few
CASSLFWTQEGKETQYF
>TRBV15|TRBJ1-2|-
CATSKTISGPHGYTF
>TRBV7-9|TRBJ1-1|-
CASSLTTAREDTEAFF
>TRBV6-1|TRBJ1-4|-
CASSGEGSVEKLFF
>TRBV5-1|TRBJ2-2|-
CASSGTGFDTGELFF
>TRBV28|TRBJ2-7|-
CASSKIQGESSYEQYF
>TRBV5-1|TRBJ2-7|-
CASSWEWLYEQYF
>TRBV6-5|TRBJ2-6|-
CASSWASGANVLTF
>TRBV11-2|TRBJ1-4|-
CASSQGLMRTGGWEKLFF
>TRBV28|TRBJ2-7|-
CASSLFGGPYEQYF
>TRBV2|TRBJ2-6|-
CASSEFGVVAASGANVLTF
>TRBV13|TRBJ1-2|-
CASSYGTGGGYTF
>TRBV7-2|TRBJ2-7|-
CASSLDGTSPVYEQYF
>TRBV2|TRBJ2-7|-
CASSLDGYEQYF
>TRBV5-4|TRBJ2-7|-
CASSLESSTYEQYF